This TCR beta chain was profiled in a study of T cell repertoires in cytomegalovirus infection. Across the whole study: The public TCR beta signatures pointed to both CMV infection and matching HLA type. Study-wide points: CMV-specific TCR beta clonotypes restricted by HLA-C dominated the ex vivo response. Cumulative frequency of public TCR beta families picked out carriers of CMV plus the relevant HLA.

In germline, CDR1 is SGHTA, CDR2 FQGNSA. V shed 5 bases and J shed 0 bases, with 17 bases lying between them. This CDR3 is 18 amino acids long. This clonotype was seen at least ten times. Its antigen is undetermined. TCRdb processed the reads anew with MiXCR; each CDR3 protein has one entry. In the table there are 150,000 to 200,000 distinct CDR3 sequences, roughly 9.8% of which are singletons. This sequence was found in a human donor in good health (CMV status not recorded). Some clones in this sample may be carry-over from other donors' samples. The chain recombines TRBV7-2 with TRBJ1-6; D is undetermined. Sequenced material: PBMCs. The CDR3 region has the DNA TGTGCCAGCAGCCCAGAGGCTGAGCCCAGCTCCTATAATTCACCCCTCCACTTT. It encodes CASSPEAEPSSYNSPLHF.